One sample yielded the 28 T cell receptor beta chains listed below, sequenced in a study of response to subunit inactivated influenza vaccine. TCRdb reprocessed the RT-PCR reads via MiXCR and lists one record per CDR3 protein. The data hold approximately 520,000 distinct CDR3 sequences, with less than 30% observed a single time. The sequences come from CD4+ T cells sorted from PBMCs, collected 5 days after vaccination. All receptors come from a man aged 50 to 59 who received an inactivated influenza vaccine.

V gene TRBV20-1 combines with J gene TRBJ2-7, with 9 nucleotides matching TRBD2. The CDR3 is made up of 15 amino acids. Germline assignment: CDR1 DFQATT and CDR2 SNEGSKA (reference sequence). Trimming removed 3 bases from V and 3 bases from J; junction bases left unmatched: 9. In nucleotides, the CDR3 is TGCAGTGCTAGTAGGGCTAGCGGGACCAGCTACGAGCAGTACTTC. Its protein is CSASRASGTSYEQYF.

This clonotype has more than one count but fewer than ten. The J gene is TRBJ2-5, the V gene TRBV7-9; no firm D call. CDR3 length: 13 amino acids. With 4 bases removed from V and 5 bases from J, the gap between germline ends came to 11 bases. Germline V gene lookup returns CDR1 SEHNR and CDR2 FQNEAQ (reference sequence). CDR3 sequence: CASSYTWAETQYF. CDR3 sequence (DNA): TGTGCCAGCAGCTACACCTGGGCGGAGACCCAGTACTTC.

The chain is built from TRBV18 and TRBJ2-5; D unclear. Germline V lookup: CDR1 KGHSH, CDR2 LQKENI. The CDR3 extends over 14 amino acids. V gave up 8 bases and J gave up 5 bases, with 18 bases separating them. CDR3: CASPPSQRWETQYF. The DNA for the CDR3 is TGTGCCAGCCCGCCCTCCCAGCGATGGGAGACCCAGTACTTC. The full variable domain, completed using reference TRBV18 and TRBJ2-5, is NAGVMQNPRHLVRRRGQEARLRCSPMKGHSHVYWYRQLPEEGLKFMVYLQKENIIDESGMPKERFSAEFPKEGPSILRIQQVVRGDSAAYFCASPPSQRWETQYFGPGTRLLVL.

V and J are TRBV5-1 and TRBJ2-7, with 10 bases fitting TRBD2. CDR3 size: 15 residues. Trimming removed 5 bases from V and 5 bases from J; junction bases left unmatched: 10. Germline-derived CDR1 and CDR2 are SGHRS and YFSETQ. CDR3 in DNA: TGCGCCAGCAGGAGGGATAGCGGGAGGATTAACGAGCAGTACTTC. It encodes CASRRDSGRINEQYF.

CDR3 region: CASRLHTGSYEQYF. DNA for the CDR3: TGTGCCAGCAGATTACATACAGGGTCCTACGAGCAGTACTTC. V and J are TRBV5-5 and TRBJ2-7, with TRBD1 as a possible D gene (6 bases). V lost 5 bases and J lost 1, with 13 bases in between. CDR1 is SGHKS and CDR2 is YYEKEE in the germline V gene (reference sequence). The CDR3 consists of 14 residues.

J is TRBJ2-3 and V is TRBV27; D possibly matches TRBD1 or TRBD2 (5 bases each). The V gene lost 6 bases and the J gene lost 9 bases, with 19 bases spanning the gap. CDR3 length: 14 amino acids. Germline loops: CDR1 MNHEY, CDR2 SMNVEV (reference sequence). The CDR3 nucleotides read TGTGCCAGCAGCGGGACCGGGTCGGTTGGGACGCAGTATTTT. Translated, it gives CASSGTGSVGTQYF.

A few counts support this clonotype. The chain joins TRBV6-2 or TRBV6-3 to TRBJ2-7, with D perhaps TRBD2 (6 bases). Germline V gene lookup returns CDR1 MNHEY and CDR2 SVGEGT. Trimming left V 4 bases short and J 7 bases short, with 14 bases between. CDR3 size: 13 residues. The CDR3 here is CASSLLQAGEQYF. The CDR3 DNA reads as TGTGCCAGCAGTTTATTACAGGCGGGAGAGCAGTACTTC.

In its sample, this clonotype was seen a few times. The chain is built from TRBV6-1 and TRBJ1-1; D remains ambiguous. The germline V gene has CDR1 MNHNS and CDR2 SASEGT. Trimming took off 5 bases at V and 5 bases at J, with 12 bases between the two ends. The CDR3 runs 13 residues. The CDR3 here is CASSQGAGTEAFF. The CDR3 DNA reads as TGTGCCAGCAGTCAAGGTGCGGGGACTGAAGCTTTCTTT.

This clonotype was seen more than once but under ten times. The rearrangement joins TRBV6-2 or TRBV6-3 to TRBJ1-1, with D possibly being TRBD1 (6 bases). This CDR3 comprises 13 residues. V was cut by 6 bases and J by 4 bases, with 12 bases left in between. Germline loops: CDR1 MNHEY, CDR2 SVGEGT. The DNA of the CDR3 is TGTGCCAGCAGGAGGGACACCAGCACTGAAGCTTTCTTT. Translated: CASRRDTSTEAFF.

The chain links TRBV20-1 to TRBJ2-2; weak D call: TRBD1 (6 bases). The CDR3 extends over 16 amino acids. V lost 1 base, J lost 4 bases, and 16 bases lay in between. In germline, CDR1 is DFQATT, CDR2 SNEGSKA (reference sequence). CDR3 protein: CSARATIQGSTGELFF. The CDR3 region has the DNA TGCAGTGCTAGAGCTACTATCCAGGGGAGCACCGGGGAGCTGTTTTTT.

A few counts support this clonotype. The J gene is TRBJ2-3, the V gene TRBV15; 9 nucleotides align to TRBD2. J was trimmed by 4 bases and V by 6 bases; bases with no gene match: 11. The CDR3 consists of 16 residues. Germline CDR1 is LNHNV and CDR2 is YYDKDF (reference sequence). This CDR3 is CATSINPAGGPDTQYF. CDR3 coding DNA: TGTGCCACCAGTATCAACCCAGCGGGGGGTCCAGATACGCAGTATTTT.

V gene TRBV11-1 combines with J gene TRBJ2-6; TRBD1 aligns across 10 bases. Trimming removed 4 bases from V and 3 bases from J; junction bases left unmatched: 12. Germline CDR1 SGHAT, CDR2 FQDESV (reference sequence). The CDR3 has 19 amino acids. CDR3 protein: CASSYGTGTGVYGANVLTF. The CDR3 coding sequence is TGTGCCAGCAGCTATGGGACCGGGACAGGGGTTTATGGGGCCAACGTCCTGACTTTC.

This clonotype was counted between two and nine times. The chain combines TRBV4-2 with TRBJ2-2; D is perhaps TRBD2 (6 bases). The CDR3 totals 14 residues. Trimming removed 1 base from V and 7 bases from J, with 10 bases in between. Germline values: CDR1 LGHNA, CDR2 YNFKEQ. The CDR3 is CASSQGRESGELFF. CDR3 DNA: TGTGCCAGCAGCCAAGGTCGGGAGAGCGGGGAGCTGTTTTTT.

The count of this clonotype is one. The V and J genes are TRBV5-1 and TRBJ2-5; 8 bases agree with TRBD1. The CDR3 consists of 15 residues. Unmatched junction bases numbered 6, after V lost 4 bases and J lost 1 base. Germline V lookup: CDR1 SGHRS, CDR2 YFSETQ. The CDR3 bases are TGCGCCAGCAGCGACAGGGGCCCGACCCAAGAGACCCAGTACTTC. Encoded protein: CASSDRGPTQETQYF.

The rearrangement joins TRBV9 to TRBJ2-5; TRBD2 matches 7 bases. This CDR3 region has 16 residues. In germline, CDR1 is SGDLS, CDR2 YYNGEE. The J segment lost 0 bases and the V segment lost 0 bases, leaving 5 bases of the junction unmatched. The CDR3 sequence: CASSVATGTNQETQYF. The CDR3 bases are TGTGCCAGCAGCGTAGCTACCGGGACTAACCAAGAGACCCAGTACTTC.

The chain joins TRBV7-2 to TRBJ2-3; 7 bases map to TRBD1. The germline gives CDR1 SGHTA, CDR2 FQGNSA. The CDR3 runs 14 residues. J gave up 8 bases and V 1 base, and 6 bases lay outside the gene matches. The CDR3 is CASSLGGGLRTQYF. The CDR3 nucleotides are TGTGCCAGCAGCTTAGGAGGGGGCCTCCGTACGCAGTATTTT.

The chain carries TRBV29-1 and TRBJ2-2, with 8 nucleotides matching TRBD2. In germline, CDR1 is SQVTM, CDR2 ANQGSEA. The CDR3 runs to 16 residues. Trimming took 7 bases from V and 0 from J; bases not matched to a gene: 10. Here the CDR3 DNA reads TGCAGCGCCACCGGGACTAGAGGATCGAACACCGGGGAGCTGTTTTTT. It translates to CSATGTRGSNTGELFF.

In its sample, this clonotype was seen a few times. The chain has TRBV10-3 and TRBJ1-1; 12 bases align to TRBD1. The CDR3 length is 15 residues. The germline gives CDR1 ENHRY, CDR2 SYGVKD. Trimming removed 6 bases from V and 1 base from J; junction bases left unmatched: 3. The CDR3 region is CAIRGTGGPNTEAFF. The CDR3 bases are TGTGCCATCAGGGGGACAGGGGGCCCGAACACTGAAGCTTTCTTT.

The chain joins TRBV12-3 or TRBV12-4 to TRBJ2-7; TRBD2 might be the D (5 bases). This CDR3 comprises 12 residues. V was cut by 7 bases and J by 7 bases, with 14 bases left in between. CDR3 protein: CASTRLPGEQYF. The CDR3 bases are TGTGCCAGCACTCGACTACCGGGAGAGCAGTACTTC.

V and J are TRBV5-5 and TRBJ1-5; 9 bases map to TRBD1. Germline values: CDR1 SGHKS, CDR2 YYEKEE (reference sequence). The V segment lost 1 base and the J segment 6 bases; nucleotides outside the gene matches: 5. The CDR3 is made up of 15 amino acids. CDR3 sequence reads: CASSLTGGGSQPQHF. The DNA for the CDR3 is TGTGCCAGCAGCTTGACAGGGGGCGGGAGTCAGCCCCAGCATTTT.

There are a few counts of this clonotype. This chain links TRBV10-3 with TRBJ2-3; 8 bases are shared with TRBD2. The CDR3 totals 14 residues. V was pared by 5 bases and J by 5 bases, with 6 bases of the junction left unmatched. Germline V gives CDR1 ENHRY, CDR2 SYGVKD. CDR3 loop: CAISRGLVKDTQYF. Here the CDR3 DNA reads TGTGCCATCAGTAGGGGACTAGTGAAAGATACGCAGTATTTT.

This clonotype occurred a few times. The genes are TRBV29-1 and TRBJ2-1; D may be TRBD1 (6 bases). Germline V gene data show CDR1 as SQVTM and CDR2 as ANQGSEA. V lost 6 bases to trimming and J lost 9 bases, with 21 bases between them. The CDR3 has 14 residues. CDR3 nucleotide sequence: TGCAGCGTGGAGCCGCGTTGGCAGGGGACTGAGCAGTTCTTC. Its protein is CSVEPRWQGTEQFF.

The rearrangement links TRBV5-1 to TRBJ1-1; the D is unclear. The CDR3 has 15 amino acids. The V gene lost 4 bases and the J gene lost 1 base, with 14 bases spanning the gap. From germline, CDR1 is SGHRS and CDR2 YFSETQ. CDR3: CASSLDQAANTEAFF. The CDR3 nucleotides are TGCGCCAGCAGCCTTGATCAGGCGGCGAACACTGAAGCTTTCTTT.

The chain links TRBV5-1 to TRBJ1-1; D unresolved. The germline V gene has CDR1 SGHRS and CDR2 YFSETQ. The CDR3 has 14 amino acids. V was shortened by 7 bases and J by 1 base, with 14 bases between the two germline ends. The CDR3 nucleotides are TGCGCCAGCTCACCCCACGGGCGGAACACTGAAGCTTTCTTT. Translation gives CASSPHGRNTEAFF. The full variable domain, with the rest looked up from reference TRBV5-1 and TRBJ1-1, is KAGVTQTPRYLIKTRGQQVTLSCSPISGHRSVSWYQQTPGQGLQFLFEYFSETQRNKGNFPGRFSGRQFSNSRSEMNVSTLELGDSALYLCASSPHGRNTEAFFGQGTRLTVV.

This clonotype has a handful of counts. The chain employs TRBV29-1 and TRBJ1-2; D may be TRBD1 (5 bases). CDR3 length equals 16 residues. CDR1 and CDR2 from the germline V gene are SQVTM and ANQGSEA. V was shortened by 4 bases and J by 8 bases, with 26 bases between the two germline ends. Here the CDR3 DNA reads TGCAGCGTTGTAGGGGCAGGGCTTCCCCTTGTCGGAGGCTACACCTTC. It yields the protein CSVVGAGLPLVGGYTF.

This clonotype was detected only a few times. The rearrangement links TRBV7-3 to TRBJ2-5, with TRBD2 identical over 11 bases. V gave up 5 bases and J gave up 3 bases; unmatched junction bases: 14. This CDR3 region has 18 residues. The germline gives CDR1 SGHTA, CDR2 FQGTGA. The CDR3 spells CASSPSTGTSGQKETQYF. The CDR3, as DNA: TGTGCCAGCAGCCCCTCCACCGGGACTAGCGGACAAAAAGAGACCCAGTACTTC.

The table lists this clonotype with a few counts. The CDR3, as DNA: TGTGCCATCAGTGAGTCAACCGTGACAAGAGACAATGAGCAGTTCTTC. It encodes CAISESTVTRDNEQFF. The chain is built from TRBV10-3 and TRBJ2-1, with D hard to call. CDR3 length: 16 residues. Germline-derived CDR1 and CDR2 are ENHRY and SYGVKD. Trimming left V 0 bases short and J 5 bases short, with 14 bases between.

The rearrangement uses TRBV6-1 and TRBJ2-6; D is unresolved. The germline V gene encodes CDR1 MNHNS and CDR2 SASEGT. The CDR3 has 15 residues. V was shortened by 6 bases and J by 2 bases, with 11 bases between the two germline ends. DNA for the CDR3: TGTGCCAGCAGGGTCAGTGGTGCTGGGGCCAACGTCCTGACTTTC. This translates into CASRVSGAGANVLTF.